This TCR beta chain stems from a study of blood T cells in healthy people across ages (dated by TCRdb to 2015 to 2017). Turning to the overall study: In model experiments, template switching captured about one uniquely barcoded TCR beta cDNA molecule for every two T cells. Donors of different ages were randomly distributed across sequencing lanes to avoid experimental bias. Four age groups were formed from the donors: young (average approximately 15 years), middle-aged (roughly 38), aged (more than 55) and long-lived (about 80). Two additional independent replicas of 1 million unique cDNA reads from the same blood draw were analyzed for two donors (one aged 18 to 30 and one aged 80 or older). To track age-related changes in TCR beta repertoire diversity, the study relied on deep sequencing normalized with unique cDNA molecular identifiers. Broad study findings and their caveats: Donor CMV infection status was unknown, potentially confounding age-related changes in expanded clonotypes. Observed TCR beta diversity per million T cells fell roughly linearly with age, and a significant reduction was already apparent by age approximately 40. Compared with the aged group, more naive CD4+ T cells, fewer expanded clones and increased TCR diversity were shown by the long-lived group, suggesting age selection. There was a strong correlation between observed TCR beta diversity and the percentage of naive T cells measured by flow cytometry. Bulk unsorted PBMC profiling prevented conclusive comparison of naive and antigen-experienced compartments. Estimates of total diversity based on one million sequenced T cells were considered lower bounds and underestimates.

On this clonotype itself: Its antigen is still unknown. No much larger clone exists at a distance of one base, and base qualities are not known.

The CDR3 sequence holds 15 residues, the cysteine and phenylalanine included. Only CDR3 DNA remains: 45 bases, in frame from the first base. Trimming takes 6 bases from V and 0 bases from J, and the germline ends sit 17 bases apart. The CDR1 and CDR2 encoded by the germline V gene are SQVTM and ANQGSEA. The roughly 37 donors, aged about 6 to 90 years, were systemically healthy Caucasian individuals from Russia. Approximately 9 milliliters of peripheral blood were collected from each donor into EDTA-treated Vacutainer tubes. PBMCs were isolated by Ficoll-Paque density-gradient centrifugation, with at least 7 million obtained per sample. Total RNA was extracted from PBMCs with Trizol reagent, with at least 5.5 micrograms obtained per sample. Naive CD45RAhigh/CD27high T cell percentages were measured by flow cytometry on a PBMC aliquot from every donor. The receptor library was made with 5' RACE. Reads for this sample came from an Illumina HiSeq 2500. A second 7 to 11 cycle PCR used a sample-barcoded 5' primer and a J-beta primer mix. A template-switch 5' adaptor carrying 12 random nucleotides introduced a unique molecular identifier onto each TCR beta cDNA molecule. At least 2.5 million CDR3-containing paired-end reads were obtained from each sample. All of the RNA was converted into first-strand cDNA using the Mint cDNA synthesis kit, with a TRBC-specific oligonucleotide serving as the primer. All cDNA was treated with uracil-DNA glycosylase and then went through a first 18-cycle PCR with the universal primers M1SS and BC2_uni_R. Regarding the original processing steps: For normalization, 1 million high-quality reads, each with a distinct molecular identifier, were randomly selected from each sample. Instead of being binned into consensus sequences, reads with shared molecular identifiers were discarded. MiTCR, with a Q25 quality threshold and the strictest error-elimination algorithm, was used for CDR3 identification, clonotype clustering and error correction. A nonparametric unseen species model with Euler transformation was used to estimate a lower bound on total TCR beta diversity. In-frame beta chains were kept once TCRdb had trimmed the public reads at Q25 with fastp and called clones with MiXCR. All rows with the same CDR3 protein become a single entry with the most common DNA and genes. V and J calls and clone size were set by TCRdb, not the authors. For this sample there are approximately 1,100,000 distinct CDR3 sequences; more than 40% appear just once. Approximately 20% of the sample belongs to the ten largest clones.

The sequence came from a woman aged 55-70 years in good health. The V and J segments used are TRBV29-1 and TRBJ2-5; the D segment could be TRBD2, given 6 matching bases. Sequenced sample: blood. The CDR3: CSVTAGTSYQETQYF. In nucleotide form, the sequence is TGCAGCGTGACCGCGGGGACGTCTTACCAAGAGACCCAGTACTTC.